The clone carrying this T cell receptor (beta chain) was observed many times. Its antigen is still unknown. Time point described: sample taken at primary tumor resection. Samples came from about 72 TRACERx patients with untreated early-stage lung cancer. There are 13 residues in the CDR3. CDR1 and CDR2 from the germline V gene are SEHNR and FQNEAQ (reference sequence). The junction had 6 bases not matched to a gene; V was cut back by 7 bases and J by 6 bases. The data belong to a study of spatial heterogeneity in lung cancer. Whole-study results and caveats: For tumor T cells, estimated coverage reached only roughly 7% (alpha) and over 11% (beta). Tumor mutation count correlated with how many alpha and beta TCRs expanded intratumorally. Ubiquitous and regional nonsynonymous mutations were tracked by counts of ubiquitous and regional expanded TCRs, respectively.

Single TCR cDNA molecules each had their own unique molecular identifier. TCRdb processed the 5' RACE reads anew with MiXCR; each CDR3 protein has one entry. The table shows around 100,000 distinct CDR3 sequences, with 4.4% occurring only once. The receptor was isolated from a male donor with early-stage non-small cell lung cancer. The chain joins TRBV7-9 to TRBJ2-3, with 8 bases aligning to TRBD2. The specimen was lung tumor tissue, collected at surgery. CDR3 nucleotide sequence: TGTGCCAGCACCGGGGGGGCCAGTGATACGCAGTATTTT. Translating it yields CASTGGASDTQYF.